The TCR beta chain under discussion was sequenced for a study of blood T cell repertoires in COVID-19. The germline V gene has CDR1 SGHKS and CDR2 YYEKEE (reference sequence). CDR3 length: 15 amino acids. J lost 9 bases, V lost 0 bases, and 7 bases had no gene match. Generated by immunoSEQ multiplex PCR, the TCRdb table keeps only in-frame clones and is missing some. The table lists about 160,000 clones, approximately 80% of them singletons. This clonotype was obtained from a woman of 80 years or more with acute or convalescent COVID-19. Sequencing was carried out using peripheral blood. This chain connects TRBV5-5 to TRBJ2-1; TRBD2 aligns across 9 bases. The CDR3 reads CASSLGASGITEQFF. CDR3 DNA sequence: TGTGCCAGCAGCTTGGGGGCTAGCGGGATAACTGAGCAGTTCTTC. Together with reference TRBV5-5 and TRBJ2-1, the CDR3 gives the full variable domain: DAGVTQSPTHLIKTRGQQVTLRCSPISGHKSVSWYQQVLGQGPQFIFQYYEKEERGRGNFPDRFSARQFPNYSSELNVNALLLGDSALYLCASSLGASGITEQFFGPGTRLTVL.